Presented here are 17 T cell receptor beta chains from one specimen sequenced in a study of long-term antiretroviral therapy in people with HIV (dated by TCRdb to about 2022). The immunoSEQ hsTCRB v3.0 assay was used at survey level resolution to sequence the TRB variable region. The clones in this table, taken by TCRdb from immuneACCESS, are in-frame only. Not every clone is retained; where verified, under half of the shortfall comes from an unresolved V gene, and the cause of the rest is unknown. Present in this sample are 15,000 to 20,000 clones, 79% of which were seen just once. The ten biggest clones cover under 8% of the sample. This material consisted of unsorted PBMCs, taken at the start of antiretroviral therapy, before treatment. These receptors came from a man aged 18 to 30 with HIV.

The chain is built from TRBV28 and TRBJ2-7, with D maybe TRBD2 (6 bases). Between the trimmed V and J ends, which lost 4 bases and 0 bases, there was a span of 13 bases. The CDR3 is 15 residues long. Germline V gene lookup returns CDR1 MDHEN and CDR2 SYDVKM. In DNA form, the CDR3 reads TGTGCCAGCAGTTCGCCGGGAGAGAGCTCCTACGAGCAGTACTTC. The encoded protein is CASSSPGESSYEQYF.

The rearrangement joins TRBV28 to TRBJ1-4; the D gene is possibly TRBD1 (5 bases). V was clipped by 5 bases and J by 0 bases, with 22 bases between them. Germline loops: CDR1 MDHEN, CDR2 SYDVKM. This CDR3 has 19 amino acids. In DNA, the CDR3 is TGTGCCAGCAGTCCCATCCCAGACAGTAAGAAATCAACTAATGAAAAACTGTTTTTT. Translating it yields CASSPIPDSKKSTNEKLFF.

The chain recombines TRBV5-1 with TRBJ2-7, with TRBD1 as a possible D gene (6 bases). The CDR3 has 16 amino acids. V lost 0 bases to trimming and J lost 0 bases, with 13 bases between them. Germline V gene sequence: CDR1 SGHRS, CDR2 YFSETQ. The CDR3 region is CASSLVGGLSSYEQYF. CDR3 nucleotides: TGCGCCAGCAGCTTGGTAGGGGGTTTAAGCTCCTACGAGCAGTACTTC.

J is TRBJ2-3 and V is TRBV28; D gene ambiguous. Germline CDR1 MDHEN, CDR2 SYDVKM. Trimming removed 6 bases from V and 0 bases from J, with 4 bases in between. The CDR3 is 12 residues long. Here the CDR3 DNA reads TGTGCCAGCAGAGCGAGCACAGATACGCAGTATTTT. This translates into CASRASTDTQYF.

Note on this clone: One end of the junction is discordant with germline, which a read error may explain. The V gene is TRBV19, the J gene TRBJ2-2, with D tentatively TRBD1 or TRBD2 (5 bases each). CDR1 is LNHDA and CDR2 is SQIVND in the germline V gene (reference sequence). The CDR3 totals 14 residues. CDR3 amino acids: CASRIRERAGELFF. The CDR3 region has the DNA TGTGCCAGTCGTATCAGGGAGAGGGCCGGGGAGCTGTTTTTT. Together with reference TRBV19 and TRBJ2-2, the CDR3 gives the full variable domain: DGGITQSPKYLFRKEGQNVTLSCEQNLNHDAMYWYRQDPGQGLRLIYYSQIVNDFQKGDIAEGYSVSREKKESFPLTVTSAQKNPTAFYLCASRIRERAGELFFGEGSRLTVL.

This chain links TRBV2 with TRBJ2-7; D gene unclear. Germline V gene data show CDR1 as SNHLY and CDR2 as FYNNEI. Trimming stripped 5 bases from V and 1 base from J, with 9 bases between. There are 13 residues in the CDR3. CDR3 nucleotides: TGTGCCAGCAGTAGGGTCAGTTCCTACGAGCAGTACTTC. Residues: CASSRVSSYEQYF.

This clone is medium-sized. The genes are TRBV27 and TRBJ2-7, with TRBD2 as a possible D gene (6 bases). The CDR3 loop spans 13 amino acids. Germline CDR1 MNHEY, CDR2 SMNVEV (reference sequence). Trimming pared 5 bases from V and 8 bases from J, leaving 16 bases between. The CDR3 DNA sequence: TGTGCCAGCAGTGACCACGGGGGATGGAAGCAGTACTTC. Translation gives CASSDHGGWKQYF.

This clone came up a few times. The V call is TRBV28, the J call TRBJ1-2; possible D gene TRBD1, 6 bases. The CDR3 contains 13 residues. Germline lookup yields CDR1 MDHEN and CDR2 SYDVKM. V was clipped by 6 bases and J by 6 bases, with 14 bases between them. The CDR3 reads CASRTGSSDGYTF. In DNA, the CDR3 is TGTGCCAGCAGAACAGGGAGTTCGGATGGCTACACCTTC.

Here the CDR3 reads CASSLWRGGVLGTDTQYF. In DNA form, the CDR3 reads TGTGCCAGCAGTTTATGGAGAGGGGGCGTTTTGGGCACAGATACGCAGTATTTT. The rearrangement joins TRBV28 to TRBJ2-3, with 7 bases aligning to TRBD1. CDR3 size: 18 residues. With 0 bases clipped from V and 1 base from J, the junction kept 10 bases outside the gene matches. Looked up from germline, CDR1 is MDHEN and CDR2 is SYDVKM.

The J gene is TRBJ2-7, the V gene TRBV27, with 10 bases that match TRBD1. There are 12 residues in the CDR3. V shed 10 bases and J 5 bases; nucleotides not matched to a gene: 5. Germline assignment: CDR1 MNHEY and CDR2 SMNVEV (reference sequence). The CDR3 DNA follows: TGTGCCAATGGACAGGGGGTCCACGAGCAGTACTTC. It specifies CANGQGVHEQYF.

This sequence joins TRBV29-1 and TRBJ2-7; D gene unclear. Trimming pared 0 bases from V and 3 bases from J, leaving 9 bases between. The CDR3 totals 13 residues. Germline V gene lookup returns CDR1 SQVTM and CDR2 ANQGSEA. The CDR3 DNA reads TGCAGCGTTGAAGATTCGGAGTTCTACGAGCAGTACTTC. Its protein product is CSVEDSEFYEQYF.

The CDR3 sequence is CASSLDLAGTDTQYF. The CDR3, as DNA: TGTGCCAGCAGCTTAGATCTAGCTGGCACAGATACGCAGTATTTT. The rearrangement uses TRBV7-9 and TRBJ2-3; possibly TRBD2 for D (5 bases). From germline, CDR1 is SEHNR and CDR2 FQNEAQ (reference sequence). V shed 1 base and J shed 1 base, with 9 bases lying between them. The CDR3 has 15 residues.

This sequence joins TRBV7-6 and TRBJ2-1; unclear D gene. The CDR3 spans 13 residues. V lost 2 bases, J lost 10 bases, and 12 bases lay in between. Germline-derived CDR1 and CDR2 are SGHVS and FNYEAQ. Here the CDR3 DNA reads TGTGCCAGCAGCTTAAGGATTGGGATGGAGCAGTTCTTC. Encoded protein: CASSLRIGMEQFF.

There are a few counts of this clone. This chain connects TRBV13 to TRBJ1-1; D not resolved. Per the germline V gene, CDR1 is PRHDT and CDR2 is FYEKMQ (reference sequence). The CDR3 is 13 residues long. V shed 4 bases and J shed 5 bases, with 11 bases lying between them. CDR3 DNA: TGTGCCAGCAGCTCCGAGGAGGGAACTGAAGCTTTCTTT. Its translation is CASSSEEGTEAFF.

The chain employs TRBV11-1 and TRBJ2-7; D is unresolved. This CDR3 contains 16 residues. V lost 0 bases, J lost 1 base, and 13 bases lay in between. Germline CDR1 and CDR2: SGHAT and FQDESV (reference sequence). CDR3 sequence: CASSLADFPGSYEQYF. The CDR3 DNA follows: TGTGCCAGCAGCTTAGCCGACTTCCCTGGGTCCTACGAGCAGTACTTC.

The chain is built from TRBV7-3 and TRBJ2-1; D ambiguous. This CDR3 has 15 amino acids. The V gene lost 1 base and the J gene lost 3 bases, with 10 bases spanning the gap. CDR1 SGHTA and CDR2 FQGTGA come from the germline V gene. The CDR3 sequence is CASSLIRTDYNEQFF. DNA of the CDR3: TGTGCCAGCAGCTTAATTCGGACGGACTACAATGAGCAGTTCTTC.

The CDR3 reads CASSPTGGRGTDTQYF. The CDR3 DNA reads TGTGCCAGCAGCCCAACGGGCGGGCGGGGCACAGATACGCAGTATTTT. The chain is built from TRBV7-8 and TRBJ2-3, with D perhaps TRBD2 (5 bases). Germline V lookup: CDR1 SGHVS, CDR2 FQNEAQ. V was pared by 5 bases and J by 1 base, with 16 bases between. The CDR3 runs to 16 residues.